This T cell receptor (beta chain) originates from a study of OX40 agonist ivuxolimab in advanced cancers. Study summary: With ivuxolimab, an agonistic anti-OX40 (CD134) antibody, patients were treated.

Profiled with immunoSEQ multiplex PCR; TCRdb holds only in-frame clones, not every one. There are tens of thousands of clones in the sample; around four fifths occur only once, and less than 3.5% lies in the top ten. As to this clone: What it binds is unknown.

J gave up 6 bases and V 6 bases, and 7 bases lay outside the gene matches. This CDR3 is 14 amino acids long. The germline V gene encodes CDR1 MNHEY and CDR2 SMNVEV (reference sequence). Findings and limits, study-wide: Clonal expansion was seen in CD4+ and CD8+ blood T cells by week 6 at 0.1 to 3.0 mg/kg.

The rearrangement links TRBV27 to TRBJ2-7; 11 positions agree with TRBD2. The receptor comes from an adult with an advanced solid tumor such as melanoma, head and neck, liver or kidney cancer. Sequencing used CD4+ or CD8+ T cells sorted from blood, obtained in a trial of the OX40 agonist ivuxolimab. CDR3 DNA sequence: TGTGCCAGCAGACTAGCGGGAGTTGGGGGCGAGCAGTACTTC. This gives the protein CASRLAGVGGEQYF.